The clone carrying this T cell receptor beta chain is deemed medium-sized. Its antigen is as yet unknown. This sample stems from a study of immune heterogeneity within non-small cell lung tumors. Broader study findings: Local clonality of T cells correlated moderately yet significantly with local tumor mutational burden (R about 0.3).

Germline V CDR1 and CDR2: LNHDA, SQIVND (reference sequence). Unmatched junction bases numbered 10, after V lost 6 bases and J lost 3 bases. The CDR3 totals 16 residues. Bulk tumor gDNA, around 630 ng per sample, served as the TCR template. The authors collected several far-apart biopsies from each primary tumor during surgery. It was patients with untreated, newly diagnosed non-small cell lung cancer who underwent curative surgery. Multiplex PCR (32 V and 13 J primers) was used to amplify the TCR beta CDR3. TCRdb redid the calling of the multiplex PCR reads with MiXCR, one entry per CDR3 protein. The sample consists of some 9,900 distinct CDR3 sequences, more than 20% of them appearing once.

The V and J genes are TRBV19 and TRBJ1-2; TRBD1 matches at 10 bases. The sequenced material came from lung tumor tissue. The sequence derives from a woman aged 50 to 65 with non-small cell lung cancer. The CDR3 nucleotides are TGTGCCAGTAGCCTAGAGACAGGGGGCAACGACTATGGCTACACCTTC. Translation: CASSLETGGNDYGYTF.